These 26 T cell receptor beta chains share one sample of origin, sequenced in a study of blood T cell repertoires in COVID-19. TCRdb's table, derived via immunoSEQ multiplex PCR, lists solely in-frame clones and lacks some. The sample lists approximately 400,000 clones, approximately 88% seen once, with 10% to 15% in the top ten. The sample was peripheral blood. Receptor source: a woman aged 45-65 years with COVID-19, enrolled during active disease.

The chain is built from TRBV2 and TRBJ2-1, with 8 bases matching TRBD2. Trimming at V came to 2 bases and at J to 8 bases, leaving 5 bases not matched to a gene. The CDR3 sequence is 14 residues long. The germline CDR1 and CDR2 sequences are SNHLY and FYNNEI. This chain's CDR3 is CASSEQRGLDEQFF. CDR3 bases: TGTGCCAGCAGTGAACAGCGGGGGCTTGATGAGCAGTTCTTC.

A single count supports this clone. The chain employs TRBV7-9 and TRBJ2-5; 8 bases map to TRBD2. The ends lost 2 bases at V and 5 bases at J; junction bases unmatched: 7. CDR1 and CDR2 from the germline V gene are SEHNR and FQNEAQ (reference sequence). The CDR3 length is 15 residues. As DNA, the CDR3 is TGTGCCAGCAGCTTAAACGGGGGGGCCGAGGAGACCCAGTACTTC. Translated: CASSLNGGAEETQYF.

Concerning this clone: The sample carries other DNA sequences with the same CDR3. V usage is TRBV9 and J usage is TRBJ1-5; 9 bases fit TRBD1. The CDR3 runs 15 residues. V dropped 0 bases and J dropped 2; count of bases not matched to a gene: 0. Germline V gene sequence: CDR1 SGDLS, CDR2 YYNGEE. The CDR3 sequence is CASSVGTGGNQPQHF. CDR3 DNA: TGTGCCAGCAGCGTAGGGACAGGGGGCAATCAGCCCCAGCATTTT.

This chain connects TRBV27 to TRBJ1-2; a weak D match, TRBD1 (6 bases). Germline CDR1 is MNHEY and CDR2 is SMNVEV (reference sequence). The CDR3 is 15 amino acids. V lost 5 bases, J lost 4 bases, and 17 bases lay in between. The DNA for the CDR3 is TGTGCCAGCAGTCCCTCGGGGCTAGGGGGCTATGGCTACACCTTC. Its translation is CASSPSGLGGYGYTF.

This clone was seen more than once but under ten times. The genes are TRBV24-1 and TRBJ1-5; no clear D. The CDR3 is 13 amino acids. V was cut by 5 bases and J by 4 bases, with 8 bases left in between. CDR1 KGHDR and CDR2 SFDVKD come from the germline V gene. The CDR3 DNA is TGTGCCACCAGTGCGGGAGTAAATCAGCCCCAGCATTTT. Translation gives CATSAGVNQPQHF.

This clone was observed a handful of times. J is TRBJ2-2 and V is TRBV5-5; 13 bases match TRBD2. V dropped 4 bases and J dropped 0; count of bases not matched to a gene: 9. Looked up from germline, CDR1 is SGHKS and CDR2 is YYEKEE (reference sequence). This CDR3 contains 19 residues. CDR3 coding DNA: TGTGCCAGCAGCGGGCCGGGACTAGCGGGACCCGCGAACACCGGGGAGCTGTTTTTT. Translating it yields CASSGPGLAGPANTGELFF.

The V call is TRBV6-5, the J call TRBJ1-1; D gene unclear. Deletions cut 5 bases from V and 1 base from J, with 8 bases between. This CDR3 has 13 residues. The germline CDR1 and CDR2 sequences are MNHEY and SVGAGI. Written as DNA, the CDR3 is TGTGCCAGCAGTATAAACAGGAACACTGAAGCTTTCTTT. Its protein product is CASSINRNTEAFF.

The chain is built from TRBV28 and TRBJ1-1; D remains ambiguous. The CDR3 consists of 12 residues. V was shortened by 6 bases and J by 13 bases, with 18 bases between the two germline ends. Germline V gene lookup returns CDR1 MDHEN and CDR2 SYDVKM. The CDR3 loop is CASSPVPQAHFF. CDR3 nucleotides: TGTGCCAGCAGCCCCGTTCCCCAGGCGCATTTCTTT.

DNA for the CDR3: TGTGCCAGCAAGGAGACAGGGTCGGCTCAGCCCCAGCATTTT. Translating gives CASKETGSAQPQHF. The rearrangement links TRBV2 to TRBJ1-5, with 7 bases identical to TRBD1. V dropped 7 bases and J dropped 6; count of bases not matched to a gene: 9. Per germline, CDR1 SNHLY and CDR2 FYNNEI. The length of the CDR3 is 14 residues.

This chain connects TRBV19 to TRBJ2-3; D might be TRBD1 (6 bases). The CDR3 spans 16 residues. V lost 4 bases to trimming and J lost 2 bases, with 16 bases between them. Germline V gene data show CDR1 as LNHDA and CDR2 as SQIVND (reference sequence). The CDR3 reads CASSTRLTGYTDTQYF. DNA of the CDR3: TGTGCCAGTAGTACCCGCTTGACAGGCTACACAGATACGCAGTATTTT.

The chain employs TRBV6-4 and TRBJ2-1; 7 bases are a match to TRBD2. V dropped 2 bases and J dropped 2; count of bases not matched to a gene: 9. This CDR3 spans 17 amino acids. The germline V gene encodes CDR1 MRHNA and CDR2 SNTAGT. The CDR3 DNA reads TGTGCCAGCAGTGACAGTTTTTGGGGGGGGACCTACAATGAGCAGTTCTTC. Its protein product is CASSDSFWGGTYNEQFF.

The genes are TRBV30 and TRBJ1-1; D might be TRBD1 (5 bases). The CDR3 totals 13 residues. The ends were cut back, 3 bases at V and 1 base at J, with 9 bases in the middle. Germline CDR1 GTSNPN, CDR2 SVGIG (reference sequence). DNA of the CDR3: TGTGCCTGGAGACGGGGGGGGAACACTGAAGCTTTCTTT. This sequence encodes CAWRRGGNTEAFF.

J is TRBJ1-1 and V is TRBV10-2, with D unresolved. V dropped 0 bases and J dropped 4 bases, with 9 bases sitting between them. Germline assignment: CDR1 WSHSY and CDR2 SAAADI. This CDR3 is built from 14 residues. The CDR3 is CASSESGRPTEAFF. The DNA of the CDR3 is TGCGCCAGCAGTGAGTCGGGCAGGCCCACTGAAGCTTTCTTT.

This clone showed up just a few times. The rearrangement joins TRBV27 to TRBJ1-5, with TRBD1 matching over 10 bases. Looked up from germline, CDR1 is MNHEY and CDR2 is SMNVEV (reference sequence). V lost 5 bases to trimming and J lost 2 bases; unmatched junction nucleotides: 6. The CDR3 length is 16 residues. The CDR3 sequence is CASSRGTGVGNQPQHF. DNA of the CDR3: TGTGCCAGCAGTAGGGGGACAGGGGTTGGCAATCAGCCCCAGCATTTT.

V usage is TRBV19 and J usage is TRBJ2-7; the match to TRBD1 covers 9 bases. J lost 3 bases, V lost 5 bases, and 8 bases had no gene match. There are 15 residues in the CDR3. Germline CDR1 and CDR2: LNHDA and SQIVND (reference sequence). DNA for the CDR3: TGTGCCAGTAGTGTGACCGGGACAGGGAACTACGAGCAGTACTTC. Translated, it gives CASSVTGTGNYEQYF.

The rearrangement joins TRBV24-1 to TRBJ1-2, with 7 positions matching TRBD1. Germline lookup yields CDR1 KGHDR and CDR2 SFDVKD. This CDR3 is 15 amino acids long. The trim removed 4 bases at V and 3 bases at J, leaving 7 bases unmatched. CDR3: CATSDTYQGDYGYTF. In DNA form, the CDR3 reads TGTGCCACCAGTGACACCTATCAGGGGGACTATGGCTACACCTTC.

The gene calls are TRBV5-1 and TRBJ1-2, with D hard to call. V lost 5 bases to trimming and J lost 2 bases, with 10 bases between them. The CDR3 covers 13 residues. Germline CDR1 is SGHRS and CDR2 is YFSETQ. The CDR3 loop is CASRVVANYGYTF. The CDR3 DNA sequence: TGCGCCAGCAGGGTGGTCGCGAACTATGGCTACACCTTC. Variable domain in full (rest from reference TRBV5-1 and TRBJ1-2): KAGVTQTPRYLIKTRGQQVTLSCSPISGHRSVSWYQQTPGQGLQFLFEYFSETQRNKGNFPGRFSGRQFSNSRSEMNVSTLELGDSALYLCASRVVANYGYTFGSGTRLTVV.

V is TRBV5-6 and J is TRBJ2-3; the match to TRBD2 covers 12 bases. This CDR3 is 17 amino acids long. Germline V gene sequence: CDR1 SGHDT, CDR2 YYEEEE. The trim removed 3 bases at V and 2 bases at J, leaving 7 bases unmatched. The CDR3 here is CASSSRTSGDFTDTQYF. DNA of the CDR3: TGTGCCAGCAGCTCTCGGACTAGCGGGGACTTCACAGATACGCAGTATTTT.

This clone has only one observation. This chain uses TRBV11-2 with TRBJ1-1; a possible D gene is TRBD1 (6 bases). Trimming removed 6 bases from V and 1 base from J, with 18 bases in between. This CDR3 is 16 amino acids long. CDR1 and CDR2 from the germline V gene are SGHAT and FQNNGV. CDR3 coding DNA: TGTGCCAGCAGTTTTGACTGGACAGACCCGAACACTGAAGCTTTCTTT. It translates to CASSFDWTDPNTEAFF.

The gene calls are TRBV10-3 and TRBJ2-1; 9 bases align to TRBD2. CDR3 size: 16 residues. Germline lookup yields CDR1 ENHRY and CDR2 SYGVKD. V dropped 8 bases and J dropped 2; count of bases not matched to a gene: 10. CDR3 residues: CAIGGSSGGTYNEQFF. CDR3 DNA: TGTGCCATCGGGGGGAGTAGCGGGGGAACCTACAATGAGCAGTTCTTC.

The CDR3 loop reads CASSYSMQAYGYTF. The CDR3 region has the DNA TGTGCCAGCAGTTACTCGATGCAGGCCTATGGCTACACCTTC. The J gene is TRBJ1-2, the V gene TRBV6-5; D gene ambiguous. Germline V gene sequence: CDR1 MNHEY, CDR2 SVGAGI. CDR3 length: 14 residues. V was shortened by 0 bases and J by 4 bases, with 9 bases between the two germline ends.

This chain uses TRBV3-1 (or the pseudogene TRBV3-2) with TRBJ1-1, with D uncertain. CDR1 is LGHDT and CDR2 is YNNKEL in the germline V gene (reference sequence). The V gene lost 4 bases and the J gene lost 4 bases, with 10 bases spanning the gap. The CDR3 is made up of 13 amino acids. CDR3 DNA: TGTGCCAGCAGCCGAGGTGAGGCCACTGAAGCTTTCTTT. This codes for CASSRGEATEAFF.

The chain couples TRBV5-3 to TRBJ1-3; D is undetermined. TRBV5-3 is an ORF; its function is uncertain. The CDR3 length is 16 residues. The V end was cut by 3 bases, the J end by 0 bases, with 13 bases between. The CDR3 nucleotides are TGTGCCAGAAGCTGGACTAGAAAGAGCTCTGGAAACACCATATATTTT. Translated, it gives CARSWTRKSSGNTIYF.

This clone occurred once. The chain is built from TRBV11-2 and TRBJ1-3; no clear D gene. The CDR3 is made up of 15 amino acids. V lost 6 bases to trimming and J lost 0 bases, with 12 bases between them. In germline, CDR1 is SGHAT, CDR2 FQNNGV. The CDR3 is CASSRTVLSGNTIYF. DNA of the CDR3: TGTGCCAGCAGTCGGACTGTCCTCTCTGGAAACACCATATATTTT.

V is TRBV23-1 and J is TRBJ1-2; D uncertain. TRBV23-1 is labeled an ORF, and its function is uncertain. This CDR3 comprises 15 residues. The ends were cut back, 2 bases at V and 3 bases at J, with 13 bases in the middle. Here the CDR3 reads CASSQPLVPYYGYTF. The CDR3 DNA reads TGCGCCAGCAGTCAACCTTTAGTGCCTTACTATGGCTACACCTTC.

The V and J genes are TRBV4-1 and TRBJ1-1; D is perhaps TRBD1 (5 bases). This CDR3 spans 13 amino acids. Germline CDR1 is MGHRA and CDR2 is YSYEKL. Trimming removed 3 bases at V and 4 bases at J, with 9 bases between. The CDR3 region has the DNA TGCGCCAGCAGCCACCTAGGGGTCACTGAAGCTTTCTTT. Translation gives CASSHLGVTEAFF.